Each of the 29 T cell receptor beta chains below was sequenced from the same sample in a study of cytomegalovirus exposure and HLA in healthy donors (dated by TCRdb to about 2017). Library preparation was by the immunoSEQ multiplex PCR assay. For the multiplex PCR, a mixture combining 60 forward primers for TCR Vbeta segments and 13 reverse primers for TCR Jbeta segments was used. In TCRdb, the immuneACCESS table is reduced to in-frame sequences with V and J assigned. These tables do not hold every clone; where another copy was compared, an unresolved V gene accounts for under half, and the others remain unexplained. This sample lists some 150,000 clones; approximately 80% were detected once. Around 4.3% of the sample is in the top ten clones. The sequencing input was PBMCs. The receptors come from a man aged 35 to 55 in good health and CMV-seropositive.

The chain links TRBV12-5 to TRBJ2-7; 9 bases line up with TRBD1. This CDR3 is 19 amino acids long. The V gene's germline CDR1 is LGHNT and CDR2 FRNRAP. Trimming at V came to 8 bases and at J to 0 bases, leaving 20 bases not matched to a gene. CDR3 sequence reads: CASSYRGLQPFGSSYEQYF. The DNA for the CDR3 is TGTGCTAGTTCTTACAGGGGGCTCCAACCTTTCGGAAGCTCCTACGAGCAGTACTTC.

The V and J genes are TRBV4-3 and TRBJ2-1, with D hard to call. With 0 bases removed from V and 0 bases from J, the gap between germline ends came to 12 bases. Germline CDR1 and CDR2: LGHNA and YSLEER. CDR3 length: 17 amino acids. The CDR3 DNA sequence: TGCGCCAGCAGCCAAGAAGTGGCCTACAGCTCCTACAATGAGCAGTTCTTC. As protein: CASSQEVAYSSYNEQFF.

The J gene is TRBJ2-7, the V gene TRBV5-6, with 11 nucleotides matching TRBD2. V was clipped by 4 bases and J by 4 bases; unmatched bases: 10. CDR3 size: 16 residues. Germline V CDR1 and CDR2: SGHDT, YYEEEE. DNA for the CDR3: TGTGCCAGCAGCCCGGGACTAGCGGAGTTCCCATACGAGCAGTACTTC. It is translated as CASSPGLAEFPYEQYF.

This clone has just a few counts. The chain recombines TRBV18 with TRBJ1-1; 9 nucleotides match TRBD1. CDR1 is KGHSH and CDR2 is LQKENI in the germline V gene. V gave up 5 bases and J gave up 5 bases; unmatched junction bases: 6. The length of the CDR3 is 14 residues. The CDR3 DNA is TGTGCCAGCTCAACCGGGACAGGGAGGACTGAAGCTTTCTTT. Its translation: CASSTGTGRTEAFF. The complete variable domain, with remaining parts taken from reference TRBV18 and TRBJ1-1, reads NAGVMQNPRHLVRRRGQEARLRCSPMKGHSHVYWYRQLPEEGLKFMVYLQKENIIDESGMPKERFSAEFPKEGPSILRIQQVVRGDSAAYFCASSTGTGRTEAFFGQGTRLTVV.

V usage is TRBV29-1 and J usage is TRBJ1-2; D gene ambiguous. The CDR3 spans 13 residues. The germline V gene encodes CDR1 SQVTM and CDR2 ANQGSEA. V was cut by 2 bases and J by 8 bases, with 15 bases left in between. The CDR3 coding sequence is TGCAGCGTTGAAAGTCGGGTCTCGGGAGGCTACACCTTC. It yields the protein CSVESRVSGGYTF.

The rearrangement joins TRBV11-1 to TRBJ1-6; D gene unclear. This CDR3 spans 11 amino acids. Germline values: CDR1 SGHAT, CDR2 FQDESV (reference sequence). V was cut by 5 bases and J by 12 bases, with 8 bases left in between. The CDR3 bases are TGTGCCAGCAGCACACCTGGACCCCTCCACTTT. Its protein product is CASSTPGPLHF.

This chain connects TRBV29-1 to TRBJ1-2; D might be TRBD1 (5 bases). There are 14 residues in the CDR3. CDR1 is SQVTM, CDR2 ANQGSEA, per germline. Trimming took 3 bases from V and 8 from J, leaving 19 bases between them. CDR3 bases: TGCAGCGTTGAGGGGCCCGGGGGACCCGGAGGCTACACCTTC. It specifies CSVEGPGGPGGYTF. Drawing the rest from reference TRBV29-1 and TRBJ1-2, the complete variable domain is SAVISQKPSRDICQRGTSLTIQCQVDSQVTMMFWYRQQPGQSLTLIATANQGSEATYESGFVIDKFPISRPNLTFSTLTVSNMSPEDSSIYLCSVEGPGGPGGYTFGSGTRLTVV.

The chain has TRBV11-3 and TRBJ2-1, with 9 bases aligning to TRBD1. The germline CDR1 and CDR2 sequences are SGHNT and YENEEA. The CDR3 contains 16 residues. V lost 5 bases, J lost 0 bases, and 5 bases stayed unmatched. CDR3 sequence: CASSTSTGGSYNEQFF. CDR3 nucleotide sequence: TGTGCCAGCAGCACCTCGACAGGGGGCTCCTACAATGAGCAGTTCTTC.

The J gene is TRBJ1-2, the V gene TRBV7-2; D is possibly TRBD1 (6 bases). The germline V gene has CDR1 SGHTA and CDR2 FQGNSA. The CDR3 consists of 13 residues. The V gene lost 2 bases and the J gene lost 7 bases, with 11 bases spanning the gap. For the CDR3, the DNA is TGTGCCAGCAGCTTAAACAGGGTAGCTGGCTACACCTTC. It yields the protein CASSLNRVAGYTF. The full variable domain, its missing parts supplied by reference TRBV7-2 and TRBJ1-2, is GAGVSQSPSNKVTEKGKDVELRCDPISGHTALYWYRQSLGQGLEFLIYFQGNSAPDKSGLPSDRFSAERTGGSVSTLTIQRTQQEDSAVYLCASSLNRVAGYTFGSGTRLTVV.

This clone has only a few counts. The chain employs TRBV7-2 and TRBJ2-7, with 14 bases identical to TRBD2. CDR1 is SGHTA, CDR2 FQGNSA, per germline. V trimming: 2 bases; J trimming: 5 bases; junction bases outside the gene matches: 2. The CDR3 is 15 residues long. This CDR3 reads CASSLMGLAGDEQYF. In DNA, the CDR3 is TGTGCCAGCAGCTTAATGGGACTAGCGGGAGACGAGCAGTACTTC.

The chain combines TRBV6-5 with TRBJ1-5; D possibly corresponds to TRBD1 (6 bases). The germline V gene has CDR1 MNHEY and CDR2 SVGAGI. Deletions cut 6 bases from V and 0 bases from J, with 6 bases between. The CDR3 has 13 residues. Written as DNA, the CDR3 is TGTGCCAGCAGGACAGGTAGCAATCAGCCCCAGCATTTT. The encoded protein is CASRTGSNQPQHF.

This sequence joins TRBV2 and TRBJ2-5; 8 bases align to TRBD2. CDR1 and CDR2 from the germline V gene are SNHLY and FYNNEI. This CDR3 is built from 15 residues. V was clipped by 6 bases and J by 2 bases; unmatched bases: 8. The CDR3 sequence: CASSRLTSVQETQYF. The CDR3 DNA follows: TGTGCCAGCAGCCGGCTGACTAGCGTACAAGAGACCCAGTACTTC.

The V gene is TRBV11-3, the J gene TRBJ2-7; 10 bases are shared with TRBD2. With V trimmed by 5 bases and J by 11 bases, 6 bases remained unmatched. In germline, CDR1 is SGHNT, CDR2 YENEEA. This CDR3 has 12 residues. The CDR3 coding sequence is TGTGCCAGCAGCAATAGCGGGGGGACGGAGTACTTC. Its translation is CASSNSGGTEYF.

The rearrangement joins TRBV6-5 to TRBJ2-7, with D possibly being TRBD1 (5 bases). Deletions cut 9 bases from V and 3 bases from J, with 9 bases between. Germline loops: CDR1 MNHEY, CDR2 SVGAGI. The CDR3 totals 11 residues. The chain's CDR3 is CASRGIYEQYF. The DNA of the CDR3 is TGTGCCAGTAGGGGTATCTACGAGCAGTACTTC.

The chain joins TRBV5-1 to TRBJ2-5, with TRBD1 identical over 9 bases. Germline CDR1 reads SGHRS; CDR2 reads YFSETQ. V shed 3 bases, J shed 5 bases, and the junction held 5 bases outside the gene matches. CDR3 size: 14 residues. CDR3 DNA sequence: TGCGCCAGCAGCTCACAGGGGGCGAAGGAGACCCAGTACTTC. It translates to CASSSQGAKETQYF.

V usage is TRBV7-3 and J usage is TRBJ1-1; 7 bases are shared with TRBD1. The CDR3 covers 14 residues. J lost 2 bases, V lost 4 bases, and 4 bases had no gene match. Per the germline V gene, CDR1 is SGHTA and CDR2 is FQGTGA. The CDR3 DNA reads TGTGCCAGCAGCTCGGGGACAGATAACACTGAAGCTTTCTTT. Its protein product is CASSSGTDNTEAFF.

The chain has TRBV2 and TRBJ1-1; tentatively, D is TRBD1 (5 bases). Germline CDR1 and CDR2: SNHLY and FYNNEI. Trimming took off 8 bases at V and 2 bases at J, with 15 bases between the two ends. The length of the CDR3 is 14 residues. The CDR3 DNA is TGTGCCAGCGGGGGGGACGGACAAAACACTGAAGCTTTCTTT. Translation: CASGGDGQNTEAFF.

The J gene is TRBJ2-1, the V gene TRBV7-8, with D possibly TRBD2 on 7 matching bases. Germline V gene sequence: CDR1 SGHVS, CDR2 FQNEAQ. Trimming took 2 bases from V and 1 from J, leaving 12 bases between them. CDR3 length: 16 residues. CDR3 DNA: TGTGCCAGCAGCTTACGTGGGAGGGGGTCCTACAATGAGCAGTTCTTC. Protein product: CASSLRGRGSYNEQFF.

This clone has only a few counts. The V gene is TRBV18, the J gene TRBJ1-3, with TRBD1 as a possible D gene (5 bases). Germline V gives CDR1 KGHSH, CDR2 LQKENI. This CDR3 spans 15 amino acids. Trimming removed 0 bases from V and 4 bases from J, with 10 bases in between. CDR3 DNA sequence: TGTGCCAGCTCACCACCGGGACGGGAGGGAAACACCATATATTTT. This translates into CASSPPGREGNTIYF.

This rearrangement joins TRBV27 to TRBJ2-3; D uncertain. Trimming removed 2 bases at V and 1 base at J, with 7 bases between. The CDR3 has 14 amino acids. Germline CDR1 and CDR2: MNHEY and SMNVEV (reference sequence). CDR3 in amino acids: CASSLLKRTDTQYF. The CDR3 coding sequence is TGTGCCAGCAGTTTACTGAAGCGCACAGATACGCAGTATTTT.

CDR3 sequence: CASSFTSGSYNEQFF. For the CDR3, the DNA is TGTGCCAGCAGCTTTACTAGCGGCTCCTACAATGAGCAGTTCTTC. This rearrangement joins TRBV5-8 to TRBJ2-1, with TRBD2 matching over 8 bases. Germline trimming cut 2 bases from V and 0 bases from J; bases unmatched to any gene: 1. Germline V lookup: CDR1 SGHTS, CDR2 YDEGEE. The CDR3 covers 15 residues.

Points on this clone: The DNA is omitted, as the CDR3 cannot be located on it reliably, and the CDR3 follows TCRdb's listing. The V call is TRBV27, the J call TRBJ1-4; the table's D call, TRBD1, has no DNA check behind it. The CDR3 numbers 16 amino acids, ends counted. Germline values: CDR1 MNHEY, CDR2 SMNVEV (reference sequence). CDR3: CASSSSTGQGFEKLFF.

This chain links TRBV10-3 with TRBJ1-2, with unresolved D. This CDR3 spans 13 amino acids. Germline CDR1 ENHRY, CDR2 SYGVKD. V was trimmed by 3 bases and J by 4 bases, leaving 9 bases between them. The CDR3 nucleotides read TGTGCCATCAGTGAAGGCGAGGGCTATGGCTACACCTTC. This encodes CAISEGEGYGYTF.

V is TRBV7-9 and J is TRBJ1-3; D unresolved. This CDR3 comprises 11 residues. The V and J ends lost 5 bases and 12 bases respectively, with 11 bases between them. Germline lookup yields CDR1 SEHNR and CDR2 FQNEAQ (reference sequence). CDR3 sequence reads: CASSALSIIYF. CDR3 coding DNA: TGTGCCAGCAGCGCCTTGAGCATCATATATTTT.

This chain joins TRBV5-1 and TRBJ1-1; D is possibly TRBD1 (5 bases). V lost 1 base to trimming and J lost 5 bases, with 12 bases between them. Germline values: CDR1 SGHRS, CDR2 YFSETQ. This CDR3 is built from 14 residues. In nucleotides, the CDR3 is TGCGCCAGCAGCTTGCAGGGATCAGGAACTGAAGCTTTCTTT. Encoded protein: CASSLQGSGTEAFF.

This chain uses TRBV19 with TRBJ2-1, with TRBD2 matching over 7 bases. Germline V lookup: CDR1 LNHDA, CDR2 SQIVND (reference sequence). The CDR3 contains 15 residues. The trim removed 10 bases at V and 6 bases at J, leaving 15 bases unmatched. This CDR3 reads CATGRDYSTLNEQFF. The CDR3 bases are TGTGCCACCGGTAGGGACTACTCCACCCTCAATGAGCAGTTCTTC.

The chain uses TRBV27 and TRBJ2-2; TRBD2 agrees at 14 bases. The germline gives CDR1 MNHEY, CDR2 SMNVEV (reference sequence). The CDR3 runs to 21 residues. V shed 5 bases, J shed 5 bases, and the junction held 19 bases outside the gene matches. CDR3 sequence (DNA): TGTGCCAGCAGTCGCCTCCGGGACCTCCGACTAGCGGGAGGGGGAACCGGGGAGCTGTTTTTT. Protein product: CASSRLRDLRLAGGGTGELFF.

The V gene is TRBV4-1, the J gene TRBJ2-5; D possibly corresponds to TRBD2 (5 bases). The germline V gene has CDR1 MGHRA and CDR2 YSYEKL. V lost 1 base, J lost 5 bases, and 14 bases lay in between. This CDR3 comprises 15 residues. The CDR3 region is CASSQARTAWETQYF. The CDR3 DNA reads as TGCGCCAGCAGCCAAGCCAGGACTGCCTGGGAGACCCAGTACTTC.

The chain recombines TRBV10-3 with TRBJ1-1, with D perhaps matching TRBD1 (6 bases). The CDR3 has 13 residues. The germline V gene encodes CDR1 ENHRY and CDR2 SYGVKD. Trimming cost V 8 bases and J 0 bases, with 10 bases left between them. The CDR3 nucleotides are TGTGCCATCTCAGGGGCATTGAACACTGAAGCTTTCTTT. This codes for CAISGALNTEAFF.